This TCR beta chain was recovered during a study of blood T cell repertoires in COVID-19. This clone was seen once. The CDR3 length is 16 residues. The V end was cut by 0 bases, the J end by 0 bases, with 12 bases between. Germline loops: CDR1 MNHEY, CDR2 SVGEGT. In the original workflow: The assay estimated nucleated cells by amplifying reference gene primers. Sequenced by immunoSEQ multiplex PCR; TCRdb stores in-frame clones only, minus some. That table gives V, J and clone size, and the DNA gave D and trimming. This table has some 210,000 clones, about four fifths appearing once. The TCR was taken from a woman between 35 and 50 years old with acute or convalescent COVID-19. The rearrangement joins TRBV6-2 or TRBV6-3 to TRBJ2-7, with D perhaps TRBD1 (6 bases). The sequenced sample consisted of peripheral blood. CDR3 in amino acids: CASSYSGTQSSYEQYF. The CDR3 nucleotides are TGTGCCAGCAGTTACTCCGGGACACAGAGCTCCTACGAGCAGTACTTC.